This TCR beta chain was recovered during a study of blood T cell repertoires in COVID-19. Seattle researchers signed up patients amid active infection and tracked them longitudinally. The V gene's germline CDR1 is MNHEY and CDR2 SVGAGI. This CDR3 spans 15 amino acids. Trimming took 6 bases from V and 2 from J, leaving 16 bases between them. Authors' processing steps: Cell counts per sample came from amplifying reference gene primers. Here immunoSEQ multiplex PCR was the method, and the copy in TCRdb shows in-frame clones only, minus some. V, J and clone size are taken as reported in that table, and D and trimming were inferred from the DNA itself. This sample has around 270,000 clones, with 75% to 95% found just once.

The clonotype comes from a person aged 18 to 30 with COVID-19, enrolled during active disease. V and J are TRBV6-5 and TRBJ2-5; weak D call: TRBD2 (5 bases). Source material: peripheral blood. The CDR3: CASSDPGSTQETQYF. The CDR3 region has the DNA TGTGCCAGCAGCGACCCGGGATCTACTCAAGAGACCCAGTACTTC.